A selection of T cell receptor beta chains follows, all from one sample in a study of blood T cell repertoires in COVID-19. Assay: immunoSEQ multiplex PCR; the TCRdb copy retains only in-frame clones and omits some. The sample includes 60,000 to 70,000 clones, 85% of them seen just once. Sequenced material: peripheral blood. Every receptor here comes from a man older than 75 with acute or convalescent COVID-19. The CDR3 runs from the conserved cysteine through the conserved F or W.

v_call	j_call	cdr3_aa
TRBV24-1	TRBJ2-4	CATSEATSGRGSIQYF
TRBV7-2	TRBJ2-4	CASSLQIAKNIQYF
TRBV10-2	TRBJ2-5	CASATPAGGVETQYF
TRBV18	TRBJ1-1	CASSAGENTEAFF
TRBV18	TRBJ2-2	CASYLQGTGELFF
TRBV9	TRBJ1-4	CASSVGGLDNEKLFF
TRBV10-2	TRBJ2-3	CASSEPGLAGNTDTQYF
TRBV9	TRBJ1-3	CASSVGTVFSGNTIYF
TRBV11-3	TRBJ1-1	CASSLDSYTEAFF
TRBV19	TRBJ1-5	CATRRAGGRQPQHF
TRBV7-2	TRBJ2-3	CASQPSGSTDTQYF
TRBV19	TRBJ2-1	CASSILGQGSYNEQFF
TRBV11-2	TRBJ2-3	CASSLEHSTDTQYF
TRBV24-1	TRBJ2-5	CATSEGRVGETQYF
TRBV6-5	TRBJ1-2	CASSYGGTGVNYGYTF
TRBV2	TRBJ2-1	CASKVETGLYNEQFF
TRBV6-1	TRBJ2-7	CASSEARTGSREQYF
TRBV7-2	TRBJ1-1	CASSFRTLNTEAFF
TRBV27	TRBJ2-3	CASSSYLAGAPYF
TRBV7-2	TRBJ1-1	CASSRAPGNTEAFF
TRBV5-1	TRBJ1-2	CASSLDGRLGGYTF
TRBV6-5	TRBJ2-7	CASRRTSGVHEQYF
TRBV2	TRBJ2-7	CASSEAYRVHEQYF
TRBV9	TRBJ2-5	CASSQGGDRETQYF
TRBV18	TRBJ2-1	CASSPPSGRHHNEQFF
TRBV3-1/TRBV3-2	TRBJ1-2	CASSQGGVSGYTF
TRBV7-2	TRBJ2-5	CASSLPGEETQYF
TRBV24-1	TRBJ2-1	CATSDRAGGYNEQFF
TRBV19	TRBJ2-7	CASKWRESVSLYEQYF
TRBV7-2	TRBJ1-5	CASSSYSQPQHF
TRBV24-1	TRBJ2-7	CAVIPRDEQYF
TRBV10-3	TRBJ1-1	CAIRTEPNTEAFF
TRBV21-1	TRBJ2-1	CASSRPDVGEGPSSYNEQFF
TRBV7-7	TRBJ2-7	CASSRGLFDGEQYF
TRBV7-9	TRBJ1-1	CASTLRQGGDSEAFF
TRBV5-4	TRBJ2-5	CASSRTPSETQYF
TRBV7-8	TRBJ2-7	CASSLGRGYEQYF
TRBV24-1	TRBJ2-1	CATGSGSSYNEQFF
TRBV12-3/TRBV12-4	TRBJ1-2	CASSFQGSYGYTF
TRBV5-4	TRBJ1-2	CASRVTGGYGYTF
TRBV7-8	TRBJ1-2	CASRRQGEGYTF
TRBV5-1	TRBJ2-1	CASSLWGGAGLAGPSSYNEQFF
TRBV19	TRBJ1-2	CASSIGIGSPNYGYTF
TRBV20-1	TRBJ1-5	CSASSGNQPQHF
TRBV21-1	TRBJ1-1	CASSTGDRGKKDTEAFF
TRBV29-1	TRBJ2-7	CSVDDSSYEQYF
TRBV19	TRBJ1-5	CASSIQGGWDQPQHF
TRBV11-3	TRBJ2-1	CASRRGLPYNEQFF
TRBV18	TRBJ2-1	CASSREGYEQFF
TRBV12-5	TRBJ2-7	CASGSRQGREQYF
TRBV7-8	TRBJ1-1	CASSVGQNTEAFF
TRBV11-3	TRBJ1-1	CASSPGVGGMNTEAFF
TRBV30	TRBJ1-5	CAWSSGYSNQPQHF
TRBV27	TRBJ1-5	CASSFQIFQPQHF